What follows are 15 T cell receptor beta chains derived from one specimen sequenced in a study of TIL therapy for anti-PD-1-resistant metastatic lung cancer. Described time point: pre-treatment sample, taken before nivolumab and TIL therapy. The immunoSEQ assay was v3. Profiling relied on immunoSEQ multiplex PCR, and the TCRdb table lists in-frame clones only, not all of them. The sample holds 57,000 or so clones, more than 75% seen once. The sequencing here drew on blood, taken at baseline. The receptors here all came from a person between 30 and 80 years old with non-small cell lung cancer.

The rearrangement links TRBV25-1 to TRBJ2-7; TRBD1 matches at 10 bases. The germline CDR1 and CDR2 sequences are MGHDK and SYGVNS. J gave up 6 bases and V 8 bases, and 10 bases lay outside the gene matches. CDR3 size: 14 residues. CDR3 region: CASGMTGGAGEQYF. CDR3 nucleotides: TGTGCCAGCGGCATGACAGGGGGCGCCGGCGAGCAGTACTTC.

The chain combines TRBV27 with TRBJ2-7; 14 positions match TRBD2. The length of the CDR3 is 17 residues. The germline V gene encodes CDR1 MNHEY and CDR2 SMNVEV (reference sequence). The ends lost 8 bases at V and 6 bases at J; junction bases unmatched: 15. The CDR3 sequence: CASAGTSGRPRASEQYF. CDR3 coding DNA: TGTGCCAGCGCCGGGACTAGCGGGAGACCTAGGGCGTCCGAGCAGTACTTC.

The rearrangement links TRBV19 to TRBJ2-5; D uncertain. This CDR3 comprises 15 residues. CDR1 and CDR2 (germline): LNHDA, SQIVND (reference sequence). V was clipped by 5 bases and J by 3 bases, with 16 bases between them. CDR3 bases: TGTGCCAGTAGTCCCCTCCGAGCGCGAGAAGAGACCCAGTACTTC. Translation gives CASSPLRAREETQYF.

The rearrangement links TRBV7-3 to TRBJ2-2, with a tentative D call TRBD2 (5 bases). The CDR3 is made up of 13 amino acids. V was trimmed by 5 bases and J by 5 bases, leaving 9 bases between them. The V gene's germline CDR1 is SGHTA and CDR2 FQGTGA. The CDR3 nucleotides are TGTGCCAGCAGCCTCCCGGGAACCGGGGAGCTGTTTTTT. Residues: CASSLPGTGELFF.

The J gene is TRBJ1-1, the V gene TRBV4-1, with D possibly matching TRBD1 (6 bases). V was pared by 3 bases and J by 1 base, with 15 bases between. CDR1 MGHRA and CDR2 YSYEKL come from the germline V gene. This CDR3 is 16 amino acids long. CDR3 in amino acids: CASSHRAEDRNTEAFF. As DNA, the CDR3 is TGCGCCAGCAGCCACCGGGCCGAGGACAGGAACACTGAAGCTTTCTTT.

The chain links TRBV25-1 to TRBJ1-1, with a tentative D call TRBD1 (5 bases). The CDR3 runs to 18 residues. V was shortened by 6 bases and J by 0 bases, with 23 bases between the two germline ends. Germline V gene lookup returns CDR1 MGHDK and CDR2 SYGVNS. Here the CDR3 reads CASRSFGREANMNTEAFF. DNA of the CDR3: TGTGCCAGCAGGTCATTTGGCAGGGAGGCGAATATGAACACTGAAGCTTTCTTT.

The chain links TRBV28 to TRBJ2-5; tentatively, D is TRBD1 (7 bases). Germline V gene data show CDR1 as MDHEN and CDR2 as SYDVKM. The CDR3 runs to 13 residues. V was cut by 5 bases and J by 7 bases, with 14 bases left in between. The CDR3 is CASSAYRGGTQYF. CDR3 DNA: TGTGCCAGCAGTGCTTACAGGGGAGGGACCCAGTACTTC.

The chain links TRBV7-9 to TRBJ1-2; perhaps TRBD1 as D (5 bases). The CDR3 extends over 14 amino acids. The germline V and J ends were trimmed by 5 bases and 7 bases, with 17 bases remaining between them. Germline lookup yields CDR1 SEHNR and CDR2 FQNEAQ (reference sequence). This chain's CDR3 is CASSPLGGGTGYTF. The CDR3 nucleotides are TGTGCCAGCAGCCCTCTGGGGGGAGGGACTGGCTACACCTTC.

This sequence joins TRBV7-3 and TRBJ2-3, with 8 nucleotides matching TRBD2. CDR1 and CDR2 from the germline V gene are SGHTA and FQGTGA. The CDR3 is 16 amino acids. The V and J ends lost 6 bases and 4 bases, in that order; junction bases with no gene match: 12. CDR3 coding DNA: TGTGCCAGCAGGTCCGGGGGAGCGGGAGTTTCAGATACGCAGTATTTT. Translated, it gives CASRSGGAGVSDTQYF.

The CDR3 is CASSDVGKGNTEAFF. The CDR3 nucleotides are TGTGCCAGCAGTGACGTAGGGAAGGGGAACACTGAAGCTTTCTTT. This chain links TRBV2 with TRBJ1-1; D unresolved. Germline V gene data show CDR1 as SNHLY and CDR2 as FYNNEI. Trimming took 3 bases from V and 1 from J, leaving 12 bases between them. CDR3 length: 15 amino acids.

This clone was seen once. The J gene is TRBJ2-3, the V gene TRBV21-1; the table's TRBD2 call for D was not verified on the DNA. TRBV21-1 is classified as a pseudogene. The CDR3 has 14 residues. The CDR3 DNA follows: TGTGCCAGCGGACTAGCGGGCCCCACAGATACGCAGTATTTT. Translated: CASGLAGPTDTQYF.

The rearrangement links TRBV6-1 to TRBJ1-1, with D unclear. Trimming removed 2 bases from V and 2 bases from J, with 6 bases in between. The CDR3 loop spans 13 amino acids. Per the germline V gene, CDR1 is MNHNS and CDR2 is SASEGT. Here the CDR3 reads CASSEHENTEAFF. The DNA of the CDR3 is TGTGCCAGCAGTGAACATGAAAACACTGAAGCTTTCTTT.

CDR3 sequence reads: CASRRVDEQFF. In DNA, the CDR3 is TGTGCCAGCAGGAGGGTCGATGAGCAGTTCTTC. The chain carries TRBV12-3 or TRBV12-4 and TRBJ2-1, with D possibly matching TRBD2 (5 bases). The CDR3 consists of 11 residues. Deletions cut 6 bases from V and 8 bases from J, with 8 bases between.

To note about this clone: A junction boundary mismatches the germline segment, possibly from a read error. This chain uses TRBV7-8 with TRBJ2-7, with D perhaps matching TRBD1 (6 bases). The germline CDR1 and CDR2 sequences are SGHVS and FQNEAQ. There are 11 residues in the CDR3. CDR3 in amino acids: CASSLGDTWSF. CDR3 bases: TGTGCCAGCAGCTTAGGGGACACCTGGTCCTTC.

The V call is TRBV10-3, the J call TRBJ1-4; D possibly corresponds to TRBD1 (5 bases). With 8 bases removed from V and 6 bases from J, the gap between germline ends came to 13 bases. The CDR3 totals 13 residues. Germline values: CDR1 ENHRY, CDR2 SYGVKD. CDR3 loop: CAIGGGMDEKLFF. The CDR3 DNA sequence: TGTGCCATCGGGGGGGGGATGGATGAAAAACTGTTTTTT.